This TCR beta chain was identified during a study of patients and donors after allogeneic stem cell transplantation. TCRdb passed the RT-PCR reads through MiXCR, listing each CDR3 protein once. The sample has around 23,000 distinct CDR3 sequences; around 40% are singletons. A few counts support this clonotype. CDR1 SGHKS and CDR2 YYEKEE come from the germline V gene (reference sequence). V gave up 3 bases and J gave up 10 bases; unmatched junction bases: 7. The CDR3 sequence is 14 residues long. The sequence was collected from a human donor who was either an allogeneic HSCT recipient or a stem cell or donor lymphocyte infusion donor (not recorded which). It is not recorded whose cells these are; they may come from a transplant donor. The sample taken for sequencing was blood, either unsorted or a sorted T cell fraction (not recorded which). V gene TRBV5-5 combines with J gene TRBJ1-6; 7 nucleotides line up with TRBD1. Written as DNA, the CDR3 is TGTGCCAGCAGCTGGGACAGATGGGACTCACCCCTCCACTTT. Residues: CASSWDRWDSPLHF.